This T cell receptor beta chain was found in a study of PD-1 blockade in classical Hodgkin lymphoma. Relapse after autologous stem cell transplantation occurred in every patient, and brentuximab vedotin exposure varied. The CDR3 is 16 amino acids. Germline V gene sequence: CDR1 SEHNR, CDR2 FQNEAQ (reference sequence). The V end was cut by 1 base, the J end by 2 bases, with 12 bases between. Using immunoSEQ multiplex PCR, the repertoire was profiled, and TCRdb retains in-frame clones only, with some absent. Here the sample spans approximately 80,000 clones, approximately 91% being singletons. This sample comprised peripheral blood mononuclear cells (PBMCs), obtained at baseline. This TCR derives from a human donor with classical Hodgkin lymphoma. The chain employs TRBV7-9 and TRBJ1-5; maybe TRBD1 (5 bases). The CDR3 DNA sequence: TGTGCCAGCAGCTTAGGACCCCAGGGTGGCAATCAGCCCCAGCATTTT. Translation gives CASSLGPQGGNQPQHF.